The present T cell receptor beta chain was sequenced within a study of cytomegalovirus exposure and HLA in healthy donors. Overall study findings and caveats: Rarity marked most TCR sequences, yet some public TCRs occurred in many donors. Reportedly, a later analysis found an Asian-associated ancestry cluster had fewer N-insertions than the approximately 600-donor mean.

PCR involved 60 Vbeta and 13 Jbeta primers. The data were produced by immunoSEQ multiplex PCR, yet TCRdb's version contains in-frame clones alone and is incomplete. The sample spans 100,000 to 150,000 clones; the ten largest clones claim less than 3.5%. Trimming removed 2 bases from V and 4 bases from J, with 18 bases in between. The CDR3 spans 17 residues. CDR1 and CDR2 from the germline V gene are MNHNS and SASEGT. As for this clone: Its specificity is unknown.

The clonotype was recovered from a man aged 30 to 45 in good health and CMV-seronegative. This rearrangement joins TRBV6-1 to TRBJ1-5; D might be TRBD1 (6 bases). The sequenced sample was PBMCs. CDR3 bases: TGTGCCAGCAGTGAAAGTAAGGGCAGGGGATCAAATCAGCCCCAGCATTTT. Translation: CASSESKGRGSNQPQHF.